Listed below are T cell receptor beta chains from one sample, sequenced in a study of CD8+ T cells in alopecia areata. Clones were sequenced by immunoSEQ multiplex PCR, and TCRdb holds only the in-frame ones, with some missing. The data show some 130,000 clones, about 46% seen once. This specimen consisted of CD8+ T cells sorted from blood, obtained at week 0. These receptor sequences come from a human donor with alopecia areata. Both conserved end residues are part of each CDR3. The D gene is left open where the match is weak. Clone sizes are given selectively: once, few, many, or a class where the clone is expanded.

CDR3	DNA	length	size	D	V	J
CASSLAGSGGSNQPQHF	TGTGCCAGCAGCTTGGCCGGTTCAGGAGGAAGCAATCAGCCCCAGCATTTT	17	NA	NA	TRBV5-6	TRBJ1-5
CASSPPDSYEQYF	TGCGCCAGCAGCCCTCCGGACAGTTATGAGCAGTACTTC	13	NA	NA	TRBV5-1	TRBJ2-7
CASSYSFSGANVLTF	TGTGCCAGCAGTTATTCTTTCTCTGGGGCCAACGTCCTGACTTTC	15	few	NA	TRBV6-5	TRBJ2-6
CASSLSAGEGKTQYF	TGTGCCAGCAGTTTATCAGCGGGGGAAGGCAAGACCCAGTACTTC	15	few	TRBD2	TRBV27	TRBJ2-5
CATSRVDIYQETQYF	TGTGCCACCAGCAGAGTGGACATTTACCAAGAGACCCAGTACTTC	15	few	NA	TRBV15	TRBJ2-5
CASSFPQETQYF	TGTGCCAGCAGCTTCCCTCAAGAGACCCAGTACTTC	12	NA	NA	TRBV11-2	TRBJ2-5
CAWSVLAGDAFF	TGTGCCTGGAGTGTCCTAGCGGGGGATGCGTTCTTC	12	NA	TRBD2	TRBV30	TRBJ2-1
CSVGPSGGYEQYF	TGCAGCGTTGGTCCTAGCGGGGGTTACGAGCAGTACTTC	13	NA	TRBD2	TRBV29-1	TRBJ2-7
CASSGLRENYGYTF	TGTGCCAGCAGTGGCCTCCGGGAAAACTATGGCTACACCTTC	14	NA	NA	TRBV6-1	TRBJ1-2
CASSAGTDNQPQHF	TGTGCCAGCAGTGCCGGGACAGACAATCAGCCCCAGCATTTT	14	once	TRBD1	TRBV27	TRBJ1-5
CASSSADINYEQYF	TGTGCCAGCAGCTCGGCGGACATAAACTACGAGCAGTACTTC	14	NA	NA	TRBV7-8	TRBJ2-7
CASGLGGEGTDTQYF	TGTGCCAGCGGCCTAGGGGGAGAGGGAACAGATACGCAGTATTTT	15	NA	NA	TRBV6-5	TRBJ2-3
CASSNRGDEQYF	TGTGCCAGCAGCAACCGGGGGGACGAGCAGTACTTC	12	NA	TRBD2	TRBV13	TRBJ2-7
CASSFVPRVANEQFF	TGTGCCAGCAGCTTCGTTCCTAGGGTGGCCAATGAGCAGTTCTTC	15	NA	NA	TRBV11-2	TRBJ2-1
CASSLPGESSHEQFF	TGTGCCAGCAGCCTCCCCGGGGAGTCTAGCCATGAGCAGTTCTTC	15	once	NA	TRBV7-6	TRBJ2-1
CASSYGTEGETQYF	TGTGCCAGCAGTTACGGGACCGAGGGAGAGACCCAGTACTTC	14	few	NA	TRBV6-5	TRBJ2-5
CASSYDGGDTQYF	TGTGCCAGCAGTTACGATGGGGGCGATACGCAGTATTTT	13	NA	NA	TRBV6-6	TRBJ2-3
CASSLRGANVLTF	TGTGCCAGCAGCTTACGGGGGGCCAACGTCCTGACTTTC	13	NA	NA	TRBV7-6	TRBJ2-6
CAWSRDSTYEQYF	TGTGCCTGGAGTCGGGACAGTACCTACGAGCAGTACTTC	13	NA	TRBD1	TRBV30	TRBJ2-7
CSVRTRWGETQYF	TGCAGCGTTAGAACACGGTGGGGCGAGACCCAGTACTTC	13	NA	NA	TRBV29-1	TRBJ2-5
CATSRGEAARSSYEQYF	TGTGCCACCAGCAGAGGCGAGGCAGCCCGGAGCTCCTACGAGCAGTACTTC	17	NA	NA	TRBV15	TRBJ2-7
CSVDGYTF	TGCAGCGTTGATGGCTACACCTTC	8	NA	NA	TRBV29-1	TRBJ1-2
CAWSDGVDSPLHF	TGTGCCTGGAGCGACGGGGTCGACTCACCCCTCCACTTT	13	NA	NA	TRBV30	TRBJ1-6
CASGGTVFNYGYTF	TGTGCCAGCGGCGGGACAGTTTTTAACTATGGCTACACCTTC	14	NA	TRBD1	TRBV27	TRBJ1-2
CASNPTGALYGYTF	TGTGCCAGCAACCCGACAGGGGCACTATATGGCTACACCTTC	14	NA	TRBD1	TRBV6-5	TRBJ1-2
CAWSPGENGYTF	TGTGCCTGGAGCCCCGGGGAGAATGGCTACACCTTC	12	NA	NA	TRBV30	TRBJ1-2
CASSSLHEVLGGYTF	TGTGCCAGCAGCTCCCTCCACGAAGTCCTCGGTGGCTACACCTTC	15	NA	NA	TRBV7-9	TRBJ1-2
CASSQRLAESYEQYF	TGCGCCAGCAGCCAAAGGCTAGCGGAGTCCTACGAGCAGTACTTC	15	few	TRBD2	TRBV4-1	TRBJ2-7
CASVNGRTDTQYF	TGTGCCAGCGTGAACGGTCGCACAGATACGCAGTATTTT	13	NA	NA	TRBV6-5	TRBJ2-3
CSVRGTTRTDTQYF	TGCAGCGTCCGGGGGACTACCCGCACAGATACGCAGTATTTT	14	NA	TRBD2	TRBV29-1	TRBJ2-3
CASRETGTSGGVYEQFF	TGTGCCAGCAGGGAAACAGGGACTAGCGGGGGCGTCTATGAGCAGTTCTTC	17	NA	TRBD2	TRBV2	TRBJ2-1
CARTGLNTGELFF	TGTGCCAGAACAGGGTTGAACACCGGGGAGCTGTTTTTT	13	few	NA	TRBV2	TRBJ2-2
CSVAGDRDRTYEQYF	TGCAGCGTTGCTGGGGACCGGGACAGGACTTACGAGCAGTACTTC	15	NA	TRBD1	TRBV29-1	TRBJ2-7
CASSPWDTGELFF	TGTGCCAGCAGCCCTTGGGACACCGGGGAGCTGTTTTTT	13	NA	NA	TRBV9	TRBJ2-2
CASSQVEGYGNTIYF	TGTGCCAGCAGCCAAGTGGAGGGATACGGAAACACCATATATTTT	15	NA	NA	TRBV4-2	TRBJ1-3
CASSLSGSYNEQFF	TGTGCCAGCAGCTTGTCGGGGTCCTACAATGAGCAGTTCTTC	14	NA	NA	TRBV5-6	TRBJ2-1
CASSQDPFLEGLGGAFF	TGCGCCAGCAGCCAAGATCCATTCCTCGAGGGGCTCGGGGGAGCTTTCTTT	17	few	NA	TRBV4-3	TRBJ1-1
CSASGVSLQETQYF	TGCAGCGCGTCGGGAGTGTCCCTCCAAGAGACCCAGTACTTC	14	few	NA	TRBV29-1	TRBJ2-5
CAWAGTTDTGELFF	TGTGCCTGGGCGGGGACAACGGACACCGGGGAGCTGTTTTTT	14	few	NA	TRBV30	TRBJ2-2